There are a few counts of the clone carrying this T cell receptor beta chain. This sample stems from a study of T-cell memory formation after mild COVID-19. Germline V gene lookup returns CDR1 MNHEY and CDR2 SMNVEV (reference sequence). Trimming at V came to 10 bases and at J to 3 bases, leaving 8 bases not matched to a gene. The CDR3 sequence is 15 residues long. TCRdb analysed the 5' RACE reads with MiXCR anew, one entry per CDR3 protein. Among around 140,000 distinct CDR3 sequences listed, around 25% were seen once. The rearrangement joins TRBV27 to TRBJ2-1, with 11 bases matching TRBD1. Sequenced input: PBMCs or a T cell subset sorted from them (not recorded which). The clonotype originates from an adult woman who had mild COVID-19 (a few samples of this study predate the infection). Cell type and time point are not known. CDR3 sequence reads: CATTPGTGGYNEQFF. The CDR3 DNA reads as TGTGCCACCACCCCCGGGACAGGGGGCTACAATGAGCAGTTCTTC.